This T cell receptor beta chain is drawn from a study of cytomegalovirus exposure and HLA in healthy donors. PCR used 60 Vbeta primers and 13 Jbeta primers. Per the original methods: The count from a later analysis was tens of millions of unique TCR beta chains, about 10 million of them shared. TCRdb keeps only in-frame clones here, not all; method: immunoSEQ multiplex PCR. V and J calls and clone size follow that table, whereas D and trimming were derived from the DNA. Seen here are about 150,000 clones, less than 85% observed once, and the top ten hold 1.5% to 2%. The germline V gene has CDR1 WSHSY and CDR2 SAAADI. With 5 bases clipped from V and 1 base from J, the junction kept 4 bases outside the gene matches. The CDR3 runs 15 residues. Study observations and caveats: Within a later analysis, the majority of CMV-associated TCR beta chains appeared HLA-restricted.

Regarding this clone: The antigen remains unidentified.

The sequenced material came from PBMCs. The TCR was taken from a man aged 40-49 years in good health and CMV-seronegative. This chain joins TRBV10-2 and TRBJ2-1; 8 bases map to TRBD2. This chain's CDR3 is CASSLAGGSYNEQFF. The DNA for the CDR3 is TGCGCCAGCAGTTTGGCGGGGGGATCCTACAATGAGCAGTTCTTC.